A selection of T cell receptor beta chains follows, all from one sample in a study of cytomegalovirus exposure and HLA in healthy donors. This table comes from immunoSEQ multiplex PCR, and its TCRdb copy is limited to in-frame clones, with some not included. The sample carries roughly 100,000 clones, over 70% recorded once. Sequencing was carried out using PBMCs. These receptor sequences come from a boy aged 10-17 years in good health and CMV-seronegative. Both conserved end residues are part of each CDR3. Each record gives: J gene, V gene, clone size, D gene, CDR3 DNA, CDR3 protein. A D gene is named only where the DNA matches it firmly. Clone size is not always given. Where it is, it says once, few, many or a class for expanded clones.

>TRBJ2-7|TRBV10-3|NA|TRBD1
TGTGCCATCAGCACAGTTAAAAAGGGACAGTCCTACGAGCAGTACTTC
CAISTVKKGQSYEQYF
>TRBJ1-6|TRBV5-6|NA|NA
TGTGCCAGCAGCCACCGGGACACCTACCTTAATTCACCCCTCCACTTT
CASSHRDTYLNSPLHF
>TRBJ1-6|TRBV19|NA|NA
TGTGCCAGTAGTATTAGTGATGGGAGTTCACCCCTCCACTTT
CASSISDGSSPLHF
>TRBJ2-7|TRBV18|NA|TRBD1
TGTGCCAGCTCACCCTCACAGGGGGACGAGCAGTACTTC
CASSPSQGDEQYF
>TRBJ1-3|TRBV9|few|NA
TGTGCCAGCAGCGCCGGGGGACTTGGAAACACCATATATTTT
CASSAGGLGNTIYF
>TRBJ2-1|TRBV10-2|NA|NA
TGCGCCAGCTCTGACATCTACAATGAGCAGTTCTTC
CASSDIYNEQFF
>TRBJ2-7|TRBV2|once|TRBD1
TGTGCCAGCAGTGAACTAGGGACAGACTACGAGCAGTACTTC
CASSELGTDYEQYF
>TRBJ1-2|TRBV28|NA|TRBD1
TGTGCCAGCAGATCATACCGCGGACAGGAGGGCTACACCTTC
CASRSYRGQEGYTF
>TRBJ1-1|TRBV5-6|NA|NA
TGTGCCAGCAGCTTGGAAGGGGTGACGGCAGCGTTCACTGAAGCTTTCTTT
CASSLEGVTAAFTEAFF
>TRBJ1-5|TRBV6-1|NA|TRBD1
TGTGCCAGCAGTGTGGGACAGAGTTATCAGCCCCAGCATTTT
CASSVGQSYQPQHF
>TRBJ2-7|TRBV28|NA|NA
TGTGCCAGCACTGCCGCGGGACCCTACGAGCAGTACTTC
CASTAAGPYEQYF
>TRBJ2-1|TRBV5-1|NA|TRBD2
TGCGCCAGCAGCACGACTAGCGGACTTTCCTACAATGAGCAGTTCTTC
CASSTTSGLSYNEQFF
>TRBJ2-7|TRBV10-1|NA|TRBD2
TGCGCCAGCAGTGAGTCGATTAGCGGGAGTTACGAGCAGTACTTC
CASSESISGSYEQYF
>TRBJ1-1|TRBV11-2|NA|TRBD1
TGTGCCTCCGAAGGACAGGGCGACACTGAAGCTTTCTTT
CASEGQGDTEAFF
>TRBJ1-1|TRBV7-8|NA|TRBD1
TGTGCCAGCAGCTTAGGGCCGATATACCGGGACAGCATAATGAACACTGAAGCTTTCTTT
CASSLGPIYRDSIMNTEAFF
>TRBJ2-2|TRBV15|NA|NA
TGTGCCACCAGCCCTACCAACACCGGGGAGCTGTTTTTT
CATSPTNTGELFF
>TRBJ2-1|TRBV6-1|NA|TRBD1
TGTGCCAGCTGTACGACAGGGAGTCCCTACAATGAGCAGTTCTTC
CASCTTGSPYNEQFF
>TRBJ1-1|TRBV6-5|few|NA
TGTGCCAGCAGTCCGACTCTGGCGGGCACTGAAGCTTTCTTT
CASSPTLAGTEAFF
>TRBJ1-5|TRBV6-5|NA|NA
TGTGCCAGCAGTTCGTTTGGCAATCAGCCCCAGCATTTT
CASSSFGNQPQHF
>TRBJ2-3|TRBV2|once|NA
TGTGCCAGCAGGAAAGATAGCGGAGTGGGCACAGATACGCAGTATTTT
CASRKDSGVGTDTQYF
>TRBJ1-2|TRBV29-1|few|TRBD1
TGCAGCGTTGGGGGGGACAGGGTTTTGGATCGCTACACCTTC
CSVGGDRVLDRYTF
>TRBJ2-3|TRBV11-3|NA|TRBD1
TGTGCCAGCAGTCACGATCCGGGACAGGGGGACTTCACAGATACGCAGTATTTT
CASSHDPGQGDFTDTQYF
>TRBJ2-7|TRBV5-1|NA|TRBD1
TGCGCCAGCAGCTTTGGACAGGCGTACGAGCAGTACTTC
CASSFGQAYEQYF
>TRBJ1-1|TRBV5-4|NA|TRBD1
TGTGCCAGCAGCGCGACACAGGGGATGATGACTGAAGCTTTCTTT
CASSATQGMMTEAFF
>TRBJ2-3|TRBV6-4|NA|NA
TGTGCCAGCAGGAGCGAAACTAGCACAGATACGCAGTATTTT
CASRSETSTDTQYF
>TRBJ1-5|TRBV15|NA|NA
TGTGCCACCAGCAGAGATAGGGGATGGCAGCCCCAGCATTTT
CATSRDRGWQPQHF
>TRBJ2-3|TRBV5-1|NA|TRBD2
TGCGCCAGCAGCTTGGCCGGGACTAGTGGCACAGATACGCAGTATTTT
CASSLAGTSGTDTQYF
>TRBJ1-2|TRBV5-1|few|TRBD1
TGCGCCAGCAGCTTGGCTCCCCGCCAGGGGGACTATGGCTACACCTTC
CASSLAPRQGDYGYTF
>TRBJ2-6|TRBV5-6|NA|NA
TGTGCCAGCAGCTTGGGGGCCTCTGGGGCCAACGTCCTGACTTTC
CASSLGASGANVLTF
>TRBJ1-2|TRBV30|NA|TRBD1
TGTGCCTGGAGTCATGGGACAGGGGTTGGCTACACCTTC
CAWSHGTGVGYTF
>TRBJ2-7|TRBV10-3|NA|NA
TGTGCCATCAGTGACTTACCTGCACAAGACGAGCAGTACTTC
CAISDLPAQDEQYF
>TRBJ1-1|TRBV5-4|NA|TRBD1
TGTGCCAGCAGCTATGACAGGGGGCGTGGCACTGAAGCTTTCTTT
CASSYDRGRGTEAFF
>TRBJ2-2|TRBV4-1|many|NA
TGCGCCAGCAGCCAAGTTGAGCGTTGGTCGAACACCGGGGAGCTGTTTTTT
CASSQVERWSNTGELFF
>TRBJ1-1|TRBV29-1|NA|NA
TGCAGCGTTGACCCGGGTCCGGGAGACACTGAAGCTTTCTTT
CSVDPGPGDTEAFF
>TRBJ2-1|TRBV5-1|NA|NA
TGCGCCAGCAGCTTGGAGGGGGGGTACAATGAGCAGTTCTTC
CASSLEGGYNEQFF